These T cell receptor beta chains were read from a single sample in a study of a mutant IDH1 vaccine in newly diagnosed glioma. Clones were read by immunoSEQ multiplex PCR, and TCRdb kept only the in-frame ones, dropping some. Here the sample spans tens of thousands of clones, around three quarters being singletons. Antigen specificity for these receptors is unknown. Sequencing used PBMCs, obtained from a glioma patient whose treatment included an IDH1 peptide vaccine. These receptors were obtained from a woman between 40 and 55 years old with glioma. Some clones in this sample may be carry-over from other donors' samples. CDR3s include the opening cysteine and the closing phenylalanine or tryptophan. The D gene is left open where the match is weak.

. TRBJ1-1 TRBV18 TGTGCCAGCTCACAAGGACAGTGGGTGAACACTGAAGCTTTCTTT CASSQGQWVNTEAFF
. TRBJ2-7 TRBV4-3 TGCGCCAGCAGCCAAGATTCATGGGACGAGCAGTACTTC CASSQDSWDEQYF
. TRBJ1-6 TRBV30 TGTGCCTGGAGTACCTCGGGGACTCGGAATTCACCCCTCCACTTT CAWSTSGTRNSPLHF
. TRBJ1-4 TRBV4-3 TGCGCCAGCAGCCAAAACTCCGCAGGGGCCCTAAATGAAAAACTGTTTTTT CASSQNSAGALNEKLFF
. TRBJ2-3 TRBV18 TGTGCCAGCTCACCGTACCAAGATACGCAGTATTTT CASSPYQDTQYF
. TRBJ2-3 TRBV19 TGTGCCAGTAGTATTGGAGGGGATTCAGGGAGGTATACGCAGTATTTT CASSIGGDSGRYTQYF
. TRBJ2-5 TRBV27 TGTGCCAGCAGTTTATGGGGACCCAAAGAGACCCAGTACTTC CASSLWGPKETQYF
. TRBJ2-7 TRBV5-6 TGTGCCAGCAGCGCGGCCACTTACGAGCAGTACTTC CASSAATYEQYF
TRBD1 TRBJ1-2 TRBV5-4 TGTGCCAGCAGTATTGACAGGGGGAAGTCCTATGGCTACACCTTC CASSIDRGKSYGYTF
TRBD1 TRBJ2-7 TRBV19 TGTGCCAGTAGGTTCGGGACAGGGACCTACGAGCAGTACTTC CASRFGTGTYEQYF
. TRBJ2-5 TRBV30 TGTGCCTGGAGTGTAGGTCCCAGAGAGACCCAGTACTTC CAWSVGPRETQYF
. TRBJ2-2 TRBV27 TGTGCCAGCAGTTTTGGGACGGGAACCACCGGGGAGCTGTTTTTT CASSFGTGTTGELFF
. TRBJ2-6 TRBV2 TGTGCCAGCACCCATGGACAGAGCTCTGGGGCCAACGTCCTGACTTTC CASTHGQSSGANVLTF
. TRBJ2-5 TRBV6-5 TGTGCCAGCAGACGCGACAGTGCCCAAGAGACCCAGTACTTC CASRRDSAQETQYF
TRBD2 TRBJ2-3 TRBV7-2 TGTGCCAGCAGCTTAGCAGCGGGGGACACAGATACGCAGTATTTT CASSLAAGDTDTQYF
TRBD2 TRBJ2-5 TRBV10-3 TGTGCCATCAGTGACCGGGAGGGGACCCAGTACTTC CAISDREGTQYF
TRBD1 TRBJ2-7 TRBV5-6 TGTGCCAGCAGCCTGATTACCGGGACAGGGTTTGGCGAGTCCTACGAGCAGTACTTC CASSLITGTGFGESYEQYF
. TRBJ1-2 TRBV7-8 TGTGCCAGCAGCGCGGGAGCCAGGGGAACCTATGGCTACACCTTC CASSAGARGTYGYTF
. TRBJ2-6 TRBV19 TGTGCCAGTAGTCGGACCTTAAGCTCTGGGGCCAACGTCCTGACTTTC CASSRTLSSGANVLTF
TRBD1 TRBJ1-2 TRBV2 TGTGCCAGCAGTGGAGGACAGGGAATTATCGGTGGCTACACCTTC CASSGGQGIIGGYTF
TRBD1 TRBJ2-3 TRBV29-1 TGCAGCGTTGGAACGTCCGGACAGGCAGATACGCAGTATTTT CSVGTSGQADTQYF
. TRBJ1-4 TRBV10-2 TGCGCCAGCAGTGAGGAGACAGGATCAGAAAAACTGTTTTTT CASSEETGSEKLFF